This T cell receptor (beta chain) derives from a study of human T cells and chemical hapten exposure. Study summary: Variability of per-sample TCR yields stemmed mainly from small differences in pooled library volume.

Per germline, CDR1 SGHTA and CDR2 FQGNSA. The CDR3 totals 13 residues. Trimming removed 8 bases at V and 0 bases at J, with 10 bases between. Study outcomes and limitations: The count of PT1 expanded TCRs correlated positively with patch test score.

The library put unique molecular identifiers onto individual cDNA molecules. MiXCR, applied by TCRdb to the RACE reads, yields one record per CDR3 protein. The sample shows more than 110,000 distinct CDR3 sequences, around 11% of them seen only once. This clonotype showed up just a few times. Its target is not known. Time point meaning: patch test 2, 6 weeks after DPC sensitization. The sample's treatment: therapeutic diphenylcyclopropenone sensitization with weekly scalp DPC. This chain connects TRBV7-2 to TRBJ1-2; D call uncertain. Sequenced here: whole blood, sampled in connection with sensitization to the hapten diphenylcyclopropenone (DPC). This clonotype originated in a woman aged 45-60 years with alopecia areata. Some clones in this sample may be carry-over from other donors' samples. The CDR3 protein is CASSGRPNYGYTF. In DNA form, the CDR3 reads TGTGCCAGCTCCGGACGCCCTAACTATGGCTACACCTTC.